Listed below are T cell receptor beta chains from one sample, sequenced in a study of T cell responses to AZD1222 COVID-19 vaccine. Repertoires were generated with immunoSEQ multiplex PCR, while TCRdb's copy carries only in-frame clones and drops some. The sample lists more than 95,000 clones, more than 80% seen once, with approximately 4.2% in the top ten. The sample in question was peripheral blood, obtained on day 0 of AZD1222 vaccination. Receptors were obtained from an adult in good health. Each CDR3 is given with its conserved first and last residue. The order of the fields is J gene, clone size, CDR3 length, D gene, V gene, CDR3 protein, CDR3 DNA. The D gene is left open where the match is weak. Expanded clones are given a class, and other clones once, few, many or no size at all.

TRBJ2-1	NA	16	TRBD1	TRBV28	CASSSLQGSLYNEQFF	TGTGCCAGCAGTTCCCTACAGGGGTCTCTCTACAATGAGCAGTTCTTC
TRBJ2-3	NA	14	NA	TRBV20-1	CSASIGANTDTQYF	TGCAGTGCTAGTATCGGCGCCAACACAGATACGCAGTATTTT
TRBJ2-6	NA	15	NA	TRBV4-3	CASSPLPYGANVLTF	TGCGCCAGCAGCCCGTTGCCCTATGGGGCCAACGTCCTGACTTTC
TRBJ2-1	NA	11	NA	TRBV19	CASSIGNEQFF	TGTGCCAGTAGTATCGGCAATGAGCAGTTCTTC
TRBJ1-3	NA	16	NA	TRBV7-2	CASSLLGQGAGNTIYF	TGTGCCAGCAGCTTATTAGGGCAGGGAGCTGGAAACACCATATATTTT
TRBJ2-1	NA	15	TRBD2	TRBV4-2	CASSPSTGGSNEQFF	TGTGCCAGCAGCCCTTCCACCGGGGGGAGCAATGAGCAGTTCTTC
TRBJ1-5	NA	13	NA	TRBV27	CASSLGKDQPQHF	TGTGCCAGCAGTTTAGGCAAGGATCAGCCCCAGCATTTT
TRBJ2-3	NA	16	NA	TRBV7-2	CASSRRVNRDTDTQYF	TGTGCCAGCAGCCGCCGGGTCAACCGTGACACAGATACGCAGTATTTT
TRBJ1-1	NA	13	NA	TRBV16	CASSNPPNTEAFF	TGTGCCAGCAGCAACCCCCCAAACACTGAAGCTTTCTTT
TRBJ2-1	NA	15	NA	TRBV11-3	CASSFSRVQVTEQFF	TGTGCCAGCAGCTTTTCCCGTGTCCAGGTGACTGAGCAGTTCTTC
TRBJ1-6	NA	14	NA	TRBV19	CASRAGSYNSPLHF	TGTGCCAGTAGGGCAGGCTCCTATAATTCACCCCTCCACTTT
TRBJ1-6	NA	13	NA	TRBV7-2	CASSSLTESPLHF	TGTGCCAGCAGCTCCCTGACAGAATCACCCCTCCACTTT
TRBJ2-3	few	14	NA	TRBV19	CASSGDSSTDTQYF	TGTGCCAGTAGTGGCGACTCGAGCACAGATACGCAGTATTTT
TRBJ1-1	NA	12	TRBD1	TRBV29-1	CSGGQSNTEAFF	TGCAGCGGGGGACAGTCGAACACTGAAGCTTTCTTT
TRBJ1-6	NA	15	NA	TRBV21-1	CASSKARDKNSPLHF	TGTGCCAGCAGCAAAGCCCGGGACAAGAATTCACCCCTCCACTTT
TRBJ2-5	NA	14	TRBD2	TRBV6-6	CASSGTSAQETQYF	TGTGCCAGCAGCGGTACTAGCGCCCAAGAGACCCAGTACTTC
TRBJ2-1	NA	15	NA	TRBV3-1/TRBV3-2	CASSPSGISYNEQFF	TGTGCCAGCAGCCCATCAGGAATTTCCTACAATGAGCAGTTCTTC
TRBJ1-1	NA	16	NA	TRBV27	CASSPRVGEVNTEAFF	TGTGCCAGCAGTCCCCGGGTTGGGGAGGTTAACACTGAAGCTTTCTTT
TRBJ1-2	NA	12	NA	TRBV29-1	CSVSRGDYGYTF	TGCAGCGTTTCACGGGGGGACTATGGCTACACCTTC
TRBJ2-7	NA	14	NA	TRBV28	CASSLDGNAYEQYF	TGTGCCAGCAGTCTGGACGGGAACGCCTACGAGCAGTACTTC
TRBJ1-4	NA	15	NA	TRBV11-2	CASSSGRLRNEKLFF	TGTGCCAGCAGCTCCGGACGGCTACGAAATGAAAAACTGTTTTTT
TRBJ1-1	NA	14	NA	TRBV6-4	CASSQQEGGIGAFF	TGTGCCAGCAGTCAGCAGGAAGGGGGTATAGGCGCTTTCTTT